This T cell receptor beta chain was sequenced during a study of molecular identifiers for immune sequencing clone quantification. Germline V gene data show CDR1 as LGHDT and CDR2 as YNNKEL (reference sequence). The CDR3 has 17 residues. Deletions cut 0 bases from V and 3 bases from J, with 17 bases between. Bulk TCR library preparation followed previously described methods with listed TCR primers. From the PCR reads, TCRdb called clonotypes with MiXCR, one entry per CDR3 protein. This table holds about 510,000 distinct CDR3 sequences, 25% found once. This clonotype has just a few counts. Its antigen is still unknown. Study findings and constraints: Over 97% of effector molecules, but under 1% in naive cells, were held by clones with more than 20 RNA copies. Jurkat TCR RNA spiked in from one cell reportedly remained identifiable amid around 1 million naive cells.

The chain recombines TRBV3-1 with TRBJ1-1; D call uncertain. The sequencing input was naive CD8+ T cells from blood, with Jurkat cell RNA spiked in. Subset defined: FACS-sorted CD8+CD4-CCR7+CD45RA+ naive T cells. The sequence derives from a human donor in good health. Some libraries in this study had Jurkat cell RNA spiked in. For the CDR3, the DNA is TGTGCCAGCAGCCAAGATGGAGGATTCACGTTGGACACTGAAGCTTTCTTT. Protein: CASSQDGGFTLDTEAFF.